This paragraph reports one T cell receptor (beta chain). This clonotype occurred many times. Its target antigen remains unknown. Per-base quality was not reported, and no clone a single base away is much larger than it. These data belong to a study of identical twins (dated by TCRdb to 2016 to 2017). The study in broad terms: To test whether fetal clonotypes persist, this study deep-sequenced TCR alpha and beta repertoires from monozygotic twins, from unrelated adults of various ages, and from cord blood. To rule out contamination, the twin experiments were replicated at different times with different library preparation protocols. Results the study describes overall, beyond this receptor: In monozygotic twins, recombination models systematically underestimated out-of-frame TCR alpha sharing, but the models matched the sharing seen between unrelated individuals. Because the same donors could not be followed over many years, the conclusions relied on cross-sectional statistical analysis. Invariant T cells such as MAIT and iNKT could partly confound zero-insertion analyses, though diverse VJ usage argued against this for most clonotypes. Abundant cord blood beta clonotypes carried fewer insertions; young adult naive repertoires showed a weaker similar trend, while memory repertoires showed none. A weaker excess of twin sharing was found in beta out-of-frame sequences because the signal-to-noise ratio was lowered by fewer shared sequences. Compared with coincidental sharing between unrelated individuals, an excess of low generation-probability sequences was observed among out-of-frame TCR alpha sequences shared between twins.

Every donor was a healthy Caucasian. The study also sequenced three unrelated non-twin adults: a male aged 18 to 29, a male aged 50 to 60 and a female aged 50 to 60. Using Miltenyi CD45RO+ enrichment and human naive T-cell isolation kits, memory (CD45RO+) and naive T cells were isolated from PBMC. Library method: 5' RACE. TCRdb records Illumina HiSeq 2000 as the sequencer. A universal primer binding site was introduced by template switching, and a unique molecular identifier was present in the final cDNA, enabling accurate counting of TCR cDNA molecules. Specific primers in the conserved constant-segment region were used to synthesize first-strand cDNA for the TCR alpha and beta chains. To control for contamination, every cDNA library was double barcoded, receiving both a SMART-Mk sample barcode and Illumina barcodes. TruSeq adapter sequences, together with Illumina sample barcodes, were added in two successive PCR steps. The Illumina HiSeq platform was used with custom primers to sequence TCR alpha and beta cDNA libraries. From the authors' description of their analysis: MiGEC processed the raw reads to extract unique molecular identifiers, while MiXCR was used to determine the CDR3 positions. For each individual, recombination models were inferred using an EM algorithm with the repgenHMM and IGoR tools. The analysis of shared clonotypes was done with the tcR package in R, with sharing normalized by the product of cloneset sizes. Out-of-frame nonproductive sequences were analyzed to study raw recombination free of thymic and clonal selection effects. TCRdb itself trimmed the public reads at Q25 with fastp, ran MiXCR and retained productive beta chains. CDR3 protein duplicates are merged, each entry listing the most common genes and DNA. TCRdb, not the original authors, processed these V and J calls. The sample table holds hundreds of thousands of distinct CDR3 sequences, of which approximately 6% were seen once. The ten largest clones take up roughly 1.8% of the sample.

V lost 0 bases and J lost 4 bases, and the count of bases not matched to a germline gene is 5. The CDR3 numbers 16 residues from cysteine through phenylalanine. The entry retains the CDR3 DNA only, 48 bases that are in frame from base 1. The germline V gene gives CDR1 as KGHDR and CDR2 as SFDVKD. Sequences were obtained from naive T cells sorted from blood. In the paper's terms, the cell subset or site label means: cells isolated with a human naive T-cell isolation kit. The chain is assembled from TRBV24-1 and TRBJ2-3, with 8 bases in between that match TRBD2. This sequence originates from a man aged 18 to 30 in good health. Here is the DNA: TGTGCCACCAGTGATTTGAGGCTAGCGGGCGCAGATACGCAGTATTTT. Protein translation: CATSDLRLAGADTQYF.